Below, 32 T cell receptor beta chains from the same sample are listed, as sequenced in a study of T cell repertoires in aging, cancer and after chemotherapy. Rearranged V-D-J TRB sequences were amplified with a mixed TRB-A/B primer pool. From the multiplex PCR reads, TCRdb called clonotypes with MiXCR, one entry per CDR3 protein. The profile shows roughly 3,100 distinct CDR3 sequences, just over 20% of them singletons. TCR beta rearrangements were amplified from peripheral blood genomic DNA. The sequencing sample was made of blood. Receptors were obtained from a human donor with a solid tumor.

The chain combines TRBV18 with TRBJ1-4, with D maybe TRBD1 (5 bases). The CDR3 spans 13 residues. V lost 6 bases, J lost 7 bases, and 12 bases lay in between. Per the germline V gene, CDR1 is KGHSH and CDR2 is LQKENI. The CDR3 is CASSRARGEKLFF. The DNA for the CDR3 is TGTGCCAGCTCGCGAGCTAGGGGTGAAAAACTGTTTTTT.

Judged by abundance, this clonotype is medium-sized. V is TRBV27 and J is TRBJ2-7, with 11 bases aligning to TRBD2. The CDR3 sequence is 16 residues long. Germline lookup yields CDR1 MNHEY and CDR2 SMNVEV (reference sequence). Trimming at V came to 0 bases and at J to 5 bases, leaving 6 bases not matched to a gene. This CDR3 reads CASSLSRLAGTHEQYF. CDR3 bases: TGTGCCAGCAGTTTATCCAGACTAGCGGGAACCCACGAGCAGTACTTC.

This clonotype has just one count. The chain couples TRBV7-9 to TRBJ1-5; 7 nucleotides match TRBD1. This CDR3 spans 13 amino acids. Germline loops: CDR1 SEHNR, CDR2 FQNEAQ (reference sequence). V was clipped by 10 bases and J by 5 bases; unmatched bases: 8. CDR3 nucleotide sequence: TGTGCCAACAGTTCAGGGGGTCATCAGCCCCAGCATTTT. It yields the protein CANSSGGHQPQHF.

This chain connects TRBV20-1 to TRBJ2-1; D remains unclear. The CDR3 loop spans 13 amino acids. The germline gives CDR1 DFQATT, CDR2 SNEGSKA (reference sequence). Trimming shortened V by 5 bases and J by 4 bases, and 12 bases separated the two germline ends. CDR3 nucleotides: TGCAGTGCTGCGGTCGAAATTTACAATGAGCAGTTCTTC. It codes for CSAAVEIYNEQFF.

By share, this clonotype counts as medium-sized (0.01 to 0.1%). V usage is TRBV20-1 and J usage is TRBJ2-3; 8 bases are shared with TRBD2. Looked up from germline, CDR1 is DFQATT and CDR2 is SNEGSKA (reference sequence). There are 16 residues in the CDR3. The V segment lost 2 bases and the J segment 1 base; nucleotides outside the gene matches: 8. The CDR3 loop is CSARSRAGLGTDTQYF. CDR3 DNA: TGCAGTGCTAGATCAAGGGCGGGACTAGGCACAGATACGCAGTATTTT.

This clonotype is judged medium-sized. The chain couples TRBV29-1 to TRBJ1-5; perhaps TRBD1 as D (6 bases). Germline CDR1 reads SQVTM; CDR2 reads ANQGSEA. V was trimmed by 0 bases and J by 4 bases, leaving 10 bases between them. CDR3 length: 14 amino acids. The CDR3 DNA sequence: TGCAGCGTTGAAGATGGGCAGGGGAATCAGCCCCAGCATTTT. Its translation is CSVEDGQGNQPQHF.

As concerns this clonotype: A much larger clone lies a single base off, so this may be a read error. This chain links TRBV9 with TRBJ2-3; unclear D gene. Germline V CDR1 and CDR2: SGDLS, YYNGEE. The length of the CDR3 is 12 residues. This CDR3 is CTSSVGSDTQYF. Written as DNA, the CDR3 is TGTACCAGCAGCGTAGGATCGGATACGCAGTATTTT.

This chain joins TRBV13 and TRBJ2-5; D is ambiguous. There are 12 residues in the CDR3. Germline V CDR1 and CDR2: PRHDT, FYEKMQ (reference sequence). Trimming pared 3 bases from V and 1 base from J, leaving 3 bases between. CDR3 amino acids: CASSFLQETQYF. In nucleotides, the CDR3 is TGTGCCAGCAGCTTCCTCCAAGAGACCCAGTACTTC.

This clonotype was seen more than once but under ten times. V is TRBV20-1 and J is TRBJ2-7, with D possibly matching TRBD2 (6 bases). V lost 6 bases, J lost 3 bases, and 12 bases lay in between. In germline, CDR1 is DFQATT, CDR2 SNEGSKA (reference sequence). The CDR3 length is 12 residues. The CDR3 sequence: CSAHRRGYEQYF. CDR3 in DNA: TGCAGTGCGCATAGGAGGGGCTACGAGCAGTACTTC.

J is TRBJ1-3 and V is TRBV28; no reliable D call. Germline V gene data show CDR1 as MDHEN and CDR2 as SYDVKM. V lost 5 bases and J lost 4, with 15 bases in between. This CDR3 is built from 15 residues. This chain's CDR3 is CASSPVRTSGNTIYF. CDR3 DNA: TGTGCCAGCAGTCCCGTCAGGACGTCGGGAAACACCATATATTTT.

This clonotype was seen just once. The junction shows a germline mismatch at one end, possibly a read error. The chain has TRBV20-1 and TRBJ1-5; a possible D gene is TRBD1 (6 bases). The CDR3 extends over 11 amino acids. CDR1 DFQATT and CDR2 SNEGSKA come from the germline V gene (reference sequence). DNA for the CDR3: TGCAGTGCCAAACGGGGGGGGCCCCAGCGTTTT. Its translation is CSAKRGGPQRF.

The rearrangement links TRBV10-1 to TRBJ2-1; D possibly corresponds to TRBD2 (5 bases). V lost 8 bases and J lost 9, with 26 bases in between. This CDR3 spans 16 amino acids. CDR1 is WNHNN, CDR2 SYGVQD, per germline (reference sequence). CDR3 sequence: CASSSRERGLQSEQFF. The CDR3 region has the DNA TGCGCCAGCTCCTCTCGGGAACGAGGGTTACAGAGTGAGCAGTTCTTC.

There are a few counts of this clonotype. The rearrangement uses TRBV27 and TRBJ2-1, with 12 bases that match TRBD2. V lost 6 bases, J lost 4 bases, and 10 bases stayed unmatched. The germline V gene encodes CDR1 MNHEY and CDR2 SMNVEV (reference sequence). The CDR3 covers 17 residues. In DNA form, the CDR3 reads TGTGCCAGCAGCTTGACTAGCGGGAGCGGTGTTTACAATGAGCAGTTCTTC. Its protein product is CASSLTSGSGVYNEQFF.

The chain recombines TRBV5-1 with TRBJ1-4; weak D call: TRBD1 (5 bases). Germline V gene data show CDR1 as SGHRS and CDR2 as YFSETQ. This CDR3 spans 15 amino acids. Trimming removed 7 bases at V and 2 bases at J, with 15 bases between. The CDR3 bases are TGCGCCAGCGGTACTCAGGGTGTGACTAATGAAAAACTGTTTTTT. It is translated as CASGTQGVTNEKLFF.

This clonotype rates as medium-sized. The CDR3 sequence is CSARALSQLGEQYF. DNA of the CDR3: TGCAGTGCTAGAGCTCTGTCCCAGTTGGGCGAGCAGTACTTC. The V and J genes are TRBV20-1 and TRBJ2-7; D is undetermined. Germline-derived CDR1 and CDR2 are DFQATT and SNEGSKA (reference sequence). This CDR3 spans 14 amino acids. Trimming took 1 base from V and 6 from J, leaving 16 bases between them.

V and J are TRBV20-1 and TRBJ1-1, with TRBD1 as a possible D gene (5 bases). Germline-derived CDR1 and CDR2 are DFQATT and SNEGSKA (reference sequence). CDR3 length: 16 residues. V lost 3 bases, J lost 0 bases, and 17 bases lay in between. The CDR3 sequence: CSASPLRGKLNTEAFF. The CDR3 DNA sequence: TGCAGTGCTAGTCCCCTACGGGGGAAGCTGAACACTGAAGCTTTCTTT.

The rearrangement joins TRBV7-2 to TRBJ2-4, with 7 nucleotides matching TRBD1. Germline trimming cut 1 base from V and 3 bases from J; bases unmatched to any gene: 3. This CDR3 spans 15 amino acids. Germline V gives CDR1 SGHTA, CDR2 FQGNSA. CDR3 sequence: CASSLDRTGKNIQYF. DNA of the CDR3: TGTGCCAGCAGCTTAGATAGGACAGGCAAAAACATTCAGTACTTC.

In its sample, this clonotype is medium-sized. The chain is built from TRBV7-3 and TRBJ2-3; a weak D match, TRBD1 (6 bases). CDR1 is SGHTA and CDR2 is FQGTGA in the germline V gene. With 5 bases removed from V and 4 bases from J, the gap between germline ends came to 10 bases. This CDR3 comprises 13 residues. Written as DNA, the CDR3 is TGTGCCAGCAGCCGCAGACAGGCAGATACGCAGTATTTT. This translates into CASSRRQADTQYF. The full variable domain, completed using reference TRBV7-3 and TRBJ2-3, is GAGVSQTPSNKVTEKGKYVELRCDPISGHTALYWYRQSLGQGPEFLIYFQGTGAADDSGLPNDRFFAVRPEGSVSTLKIQRTERGDSAVYLCASSRRQADTQYFGPGTRLTVL.

This clonotype was seen more than once but under ten times. The chain recombines TRBV5-1 with TRBJ1-6, with D tentatively TRBD1 (6 bases). CDR3 length: 14 residues. With 7 bases removed from V and 0 bases from J, the gap between germline ends came to 8 bases. The germline V gene encodes CDR1 SGHRS and CDR2 YFSETQ. CDR3 loop: CASQQGSYNSPLHF. The CDR3 region has the DNA TGCGCCAGCCAACAGGGCTCCTATAATTCACCCCTCCACTTT.

This clonotype was picked up a small number of times. This rearrangement joins TRBV7-9 to TRBJ1-4; 9 nucleotides line up with TRBD1. The CDR3 has 14 amino acids. Losses at the gene ends were 5 bases for V and 8 bases for J; bases not matched to a gene: 6. Looked up from germline, CDR1 is SEHNR and CDR2 is FQNEAQ (reference sequence). Here the CDR3 DNA reads TGTGCCAGCAGCCTAGGACAGGGGTTCGAAAAACTGTTTTTT. Its protein product is CASSLGQGFEKLFF.

In this sample, this clonotype turned up a few times. The V gene is TRBV10-2, the J gene TRBJ1-2; 8 bases are shared with TRBD1. Germline V gene sequence: CDR1 WSHSY, CDR2 SAAADI. J gave up 4 bases and V 2 bases, and 9 bases lay outside the gene matches. The CDR3 loop spans 16 amino acids. CDR3 DNA: TGCGCCAGCAGTGAGACCGGAATCGACAGGGGCTATGGCTACACCTTC. It translates to CASSETGIDRGYGYTF.

Sample share makes this clonotype medium-sized. The V and J genes are TRBV20-1 and TRBJ2-3; D gene unclear. The germline CDR1 and CDR2 sequences are DFQATT and SNEGSKA (reference sequence). This CDR3 is 11 amino acids long. Deletions cut 3 bases from V and 8 bases from J, with 9 bases between. The CDR3 spells CSASVDRTQYF. The CDR3 DNA reads TGCAGTGCTAGCGTCGACCGTACGCAGTATTTT.

DNA of the CDR3: TGCAGCGTTCAGCCGGCAGGGATCACCGGGGAGCTGTTTTTT. This codes for CSVQPAGITGELFF. This sequence joins TRBV29-1 and TRBJ2-2; possible D gene TRBD1, 5 bases. Germline CDR1 and CDR2: SQVTM and ANQGSEA. V was shortened by 5 bases and J by 4 bases, with 14 bases between the two germline ends. The CDR3 loop spans 14 amino acids.

The V call is TRBV7-3, the J call TRBJ2-2; possible D gene TRBD1, 6 bases. Trimming removed 6 bases from V and 4 bases from J, with 15 bases in between. Germline loops: CDR1 SGHTA, CDR2 FQGTGA. CDR3 length: 15 amino acids. The DNA of the CDR3 is TGTGCCAGCAGTTTGCACAGGGTACCCACCGGGGAGCTGTTTTTT. It is translated as CASSLHRVPTGELFF.

For the CDR3, the DNA is TGTGCCAGCTCACGATCCAGGGAAGAAAAACTGTTTTTT. This sequence encodes CASSRSREEKLFF. The genes are TRBV18 and TRBJ1-4; possibly TRBD1 for D (5 bases). This CDR3 spans 13 amino acids. Germline-derived CDR1 and CDR2 are KGHSH and LQKENI. V was trimmed by 4 bases and J by 8 bases, leaving 11 bases between them.

The chain recombines TRBV28 with TRBJ1-3; D unclear. Germline CDR1 reads MDHEN; CDR2 reads SYDVKM. This CDR3 has 17 amino acids. The V end lost 1 base, the J end lost 0 bases, and 13 bases lay between the germline ends. CDR3 DNA sequence: TGTGCCAGCAGTTTATTCCCGGCAGGCCACTCTGGAAACACCATATATTTT. Translated, it gives CASSLFPAGHSGNTIYF. Variable domain in full (rest from reference TRBV28 and TRBJ1-3): DVKVTQSSRYLVKRTGEKVFLECVQDMDHENMFWYRQDPGLGLRLIYFSYDVKMKEKGDIPEGYSVSREKKERFSLILESASTNQTSMYLCASSLFPAGHSGNTIYFGEGSWLTVV.

By share, this clonotype ranks as medium-sized (0.01 to 0.1%). The rearrangement joins TRBV30 to TRBJ1-3; 7 bases are shared with TRBD1. Germline assignment: CDR1 GTSNPN and CDR2 SVGIG (reference sequence). J was trimmed by 2 bases and V by 2 bases; bases with no gene match: 3. The CDR3 consists of 14 residues. This chain's CDR3 is CAWSSGTAGNTIYF. Here the CDR3 DNA reads TGTGCCTGGAGTAGTGGGACAGCTGGAAACACCATATATTTT. Drawing the rest from reference TRBV30 and TRBJ1-3, the complete variable domain is SQTIHQWPATLVQPVGSPLSLECTVEGTSNPNLYWYRQAAGRGLQLLFYSVGIGQISSEVPQNLSASRPQDRQFILSSKKLLLSDSGFYLCAWSSGTAGNTIYFGEGSWLTVV.

The V gene is TRBV6-1, the J gene TRBJ1-5, with D maybe TRBD1 (6 bases). Trimming cost V 10 bases and J 2 bases, with 24 bases left between them. Germline V lookup: CDR1 MNHNS, CDR2 SASEGT. This CDR3 is 17 amino acids long. This CDR3 is CATEDRSFWYGNQPQHF. CDR3 in DNA: TGTGCCACCGAGGACAGATCCTTCTGGTACGGCAATCAGCCCCAGCATTTT.

By its share, this clonotype is medium-sized. This chain uses TRBV7-2 with TRBJ2-3; 11 bases are a match to TRBD2. With V trimmed by 4 bases and J by 1 base, 10 bases remained unmatched. The CDR3 extends over 18 amino acids. Germline CDR1 reads SGHTA; CDR2 reads FQGNSA. This CDR3 is CASSSQFSGGGGTDTQYF. Here the CDR3 DNA reads TGTGCCAGCAGCTCACAATTTAGCGGGGGGGGTGGCACAGATACGCAGTATTTT.

V usage is TRBV5-6 and J usage is TRBJ2-1; 15 nucleotides match TRBD2. Germline CDR1 and CDR2: SGHDT and YYEEEE. V shed 1 base and J 0 bases; nucleotides not matched to a gene: 11. The CDR3 extends over 21 amino acids. The CDR3 nucleotides read TGTGCCAGCAGCTTGAAGTCCGGGACTAGCGGGGGGCTGAGCTCCTACAATGAGCAGTTCTTC. It yields the protein CASSLKSGTSGGLSSYNEQFF.

This clonotype came up a few times. The chain is built from TRBV15 and TRBJ2-5; no clear D gene. Looked up from germline, CDR1 is LNHNV and CDR2 is YYDKDF (reference sequence). This CDR3 contains 13 residues. V was clipped by 2 bases and J by 2 bases, with 6 bases between them. CDR3 sequence: CATSRNEQETQYF. The CDR3 nucleotides read TGTGCCACCAGCAGAAACGAACAAGAGACCCAGTACTTC.

The gene calls are TRBV14 and TRBJ2-7; possibly TRBD2 for D (6 bases). The germline V gene encodes CDR1 SGHDN and CDR2 FVKESK. Trimming left V 0 bases short and J 0 bases short, with 9 bases between. This CDR3 region has 15 residues. The CDR3 region has the DNA TGTGCCAGCAGCCAAGATAGGGACTTCTCCTACGAGCAGTACTTC. The encoded protein is CASSQDRDFSYEQYF.